This TCR beta chain was found in a study of cytomegalovirus exposure and HLA in healthy donors. As for the study in general: An analysis done earlier identified 120 million or so unique TCR beta sequences from 190 million or so T cells.

Both 60 Vbeta primers and 13 Jbeta primers went into the PCR. Measured with immunoSEQ multiplex PCR; TCRdb has only the in-frame clones, and not every one. The repertoire holds about 100,000 clones, with about four fifths as singletons. On this clone: Antigen specificity is unknown.

Losses at the gene ends were 0 bases for V and 4 bases for J; bases not matched to a gene: 13. The CDR3 runs to 19 residues. The germline V gene has CDR1 SGHAT and CDR2 FQNNGV. Regarding the study as a whole: The records held CMV serostatus as the only immune exposure information. Analysis was carried out at a later point, and it linked a missense DCLRE1C variant to TCR beta V- and J-gene trimming. Highly shared sequence variants in one cluster were likely a sequencing artifact.

This receptor was obtained from a woman aged 40 to 50 in good health and CMV-seronegative. This rearrangement joins TRBV11-2 to TRBJ2-1; 9 bases agree with TRBD1. The specimen was PBMCs. CDR3 residues: CASSLDSNRGRGLYNEQFF. The CDR3 nucleotides are TGTGCCAGCAGCTTAGACTCCAACAGGGGGCGAGGACTTTACAATGAGCAGTTCTTC.